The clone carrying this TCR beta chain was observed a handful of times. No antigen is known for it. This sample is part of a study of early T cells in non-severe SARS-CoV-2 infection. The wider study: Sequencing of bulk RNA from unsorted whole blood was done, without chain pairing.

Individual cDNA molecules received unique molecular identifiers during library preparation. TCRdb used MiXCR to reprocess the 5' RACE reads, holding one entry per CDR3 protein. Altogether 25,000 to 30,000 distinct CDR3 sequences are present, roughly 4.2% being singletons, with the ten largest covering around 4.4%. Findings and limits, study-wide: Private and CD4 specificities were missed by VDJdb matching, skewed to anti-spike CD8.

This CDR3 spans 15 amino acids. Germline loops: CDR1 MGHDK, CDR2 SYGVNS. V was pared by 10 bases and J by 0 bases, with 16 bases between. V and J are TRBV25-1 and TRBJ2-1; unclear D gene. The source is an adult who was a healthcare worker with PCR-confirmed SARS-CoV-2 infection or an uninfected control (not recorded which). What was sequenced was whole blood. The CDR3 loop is CATRQEPSSYNEQFF. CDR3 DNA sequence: TGTGCCACCCGGCAGGAGCCTAGCTCCTACAATGAGCAGTTCTTC. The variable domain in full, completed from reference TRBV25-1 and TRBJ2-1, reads EADIYQTPRYLVIGTGKKITLECSQTMGHDKMYWYQQDPGMELHLIHYSYGVNSTEKGDLSSESTVSRIRTEHFPLTLESARPSHTSQYLCATRQEPSSYNEQFFGPGTRLTVL.